A selection of T cell receptor beta chains follows, all from one sample in a study of T cells in Graves' hyperthyroidism and ophthalmopathy. TCRdb processed the multiplex PCR reads anew with MiXCR; each CDR3 protein has one entry. This table holds 45,000 or so distinct CDR3 sequences, around 49% found once. Sample: peripheral blood or thyroid tissue (not recorded which). The receptors shown here come from a woman in her forties or fifties with Graves' hyperthyroidism. Each CDR3 is given with its conserved first and last residue. A D gene is named only where the DNA matches it firmly. A clone size is listed for some rows: how often the clone was seen (once, few, many), or a class if it is expanded.

once	TRBV3-1	NA	TRBJ2-7	CASSLTLRSSYEQYF	TGTGCCAGCAGCTTAACCCTCAGGAGCTCCTACGAGCAGTACTTC
many	TRBV20-1	TRBD2	TRBJ2-3	CSALRGGDTQYF	TGCAGTGCCCTCCGGGGAGGGGATACGCAGTATTTT
many	TRBV4-1	TRBD2	TRBJ2-3	CASSHPRTSGATDTQYF	TGCGCCAGCAGCCACCCCAGGACTAGCGGGGCCACAGATACGCAGTATTTT
NA	TRBV5-1	TRBD1	TRBJ2-7	CASSRVPDRAYEQYF	TGCGCCAGCAGCCGCGTCCCGGACAGGGCCTACGAGCAGTACTTC
many	TRBV5-1	NA	TRBJ1-5	CASSLGFGRNQPQHF	TGCGCCAGCAGCTTGGGATTCGGCAGGAATCAGCCCCAGCATTTT
many	TRBV20-1	NA	TRBJ2-7	CSARAQGHEQYF	TGCAGTGCTAGAGCCCAGGGCCACGAGCAGTACTTC
NA	TRBV20-1	TRBD1	TRBJ2-7	CSARVDRVAYEQYF	TGCAGTGCTAGGGTGGACAGGGTTGCCTACGAGCAGTACTTC
NA	TRBV2	NA	TRBJ1-4	CASSEIREMGEKLFF	TGTGCCAGCAGTGAAATACGGGAGATGGGTGAAAAACTGTTTTTT
NA	TRBV7-2	TRBD1	TRBJ2-6	CASSRTGGAGANVLTF	TGTGCCAGCAGTAGAACAGGGGGAGCTGGGGCCAACGTCCTGACTTTC
many	TRBV4-1	NA	TRBJ2-7	CASSPSQGAVNEQYF	TGCGCCAGCAGCCCTAGTCAAGGGGCAGTAAACGAGCAGTACTTC
many	TRBV9	TRBD1	TRBJ1-2	CASRGTGVGYTF	TGTGCCAGCAGGGGGACAGGGGTCGGCTACACCTTC
many	TRBV28	TRBD1	TRBJ1-2	CASSQGAGLYGYTF	TGTGCCAGCAGTCAGGGGGCCGGATTGTATGGCTACACCTTC
once	TRBV20-1	NA	TRBJ2-5	CSARDRAVWETQYF	TGCAGTGCTAGAGACAGGGCCGTCTGGGAGACCCAGTACTTC
many	TRBV28	NA	TRBJ1-5	CASSLWQGTYNQPQHF	TGTGCCAGCAGTTTATGGCAGGGGACCTACAATCAGCCCCAGCATTTT
NA	TRBV7-2	NA	TRBJ1-2	CASTSEVGGYTF	TGTGCCAGCACCTCAGAGGTCGGTGGCTACACCTTC
NA	TRBV11-2	TRBD2	TRBJ2-1	CASSYTSGGDNEQFF	TGTGCCAGCAGCTATACTAGCGGGGGAGACAATGAGCAGTTCTTC
NA	TRBV24-1	NA	TRBJ2-5	CATSDVGTQYF	TGTGCCACCAGTGACGTAGGGACCCAGTACTTC
many	TRBV2	NA	TRBJ1-5	CASSLLGPQHF	TGTGCCAGCAGTCTTTTGGGGCCCCAGCATTTT
many	TRBV5-1	TRBD2	TRBJ2-5	CASSFGTSQETQYF	TGCGCCAGCAGCTTCGGGACTAGCCAAGAGACCCAGTACTTC
many	TRBV6-5	NA	TRBJ2-2	CASSYGGNTGELFF	TGTGCCAGCAGTTACGGGGGAAACACCGGGGAGCTGTTTTTT
many	TRBV2	TRBD1	TRBJ2-7	CASSEVVGQGYEQYF	TGTGCCAGCAGTGAAGTTGTGGGACAGGGCTACGAGCAGTACTTC
few	TRBV29-1	NA	TRBJ1-2	CSVEGMGGYTF	TGCAGCGTTGAGGGGATGGGTGGCTACACCTTC
many	TRBV20-1	NA	TRBJ2-3	CSARASGFTDTQYF	TGCAGTGCTAGAGCGTCGGGGTTCACAGATACGCAGTATTTT
many	TRBV4-1	NA	TRBJ1-6	CASSLKPGLNSPLHF	TGCGCCAGCAGCCTGAAACCGGGACTGAATTCACCCCTCCACTTT
many	TRBV11-1	NA	TRBJ2-7	CASSLEAGPYEQYF	TGTGCCAGCAGCTTAGAGGCAGGGCCCTACGAGCAGTACTTC
many	TRBV4-2	NA	TRBJ1-3	CASSQEVGGNTIYF	TGTGCCAGCAGCCAAGAAGTTGGTGGAAACACCATATATTTT
NA	TRBV11-1	TRBD1	TRBJ1-1	CASSLAETGRTEAFF	TGTGCCAGCAGCTTAGCGGAGACAGGGAGGACTGAAGCTTTCTTT
NA	TRBV7-9	TRBD1	TRBJ2-7	CASSIGQGWYF	TGTGCCAGCAGCATCGGACAGGGTTGGTACTTC
few	TRBV28	NA	TRBJ1-5	CASSLIRGWDNQPQHF	TGTGCCAGCAGCTTGATTCGGGGATGGGACAATCAGCCCCAGCATTTT
NA	TRBV12-3/TRBV12-4	NA	TRBJ2-2	CASSLRAGGELFF	TGTGCCAGCAGTTTAAGGGCAGGCGGGGAGCTGTTTTTT
many	TRBV29-1	NA	TRBJ1-1	CSVDSGMNTEAFF	TGCAGCGTTGACTCGGGCATGAACACTGAAGCTTTCTTT
many	TRBV28	NA	TRBJ1-2	CASSLGFYGFYGYTF	TGTGCCAGCAGTTTAGGATTTTACGGATTCTATGGCTACACCTTC
many	TRBV20-1	NA	TRBJ2-7	CSARDSLGGRSHEQYF	TGCAGTGCTAGAGATTCCCTTGGGGGCCGGTCCCACGAGCAGTACTTC
NA	TRBV2	NA	TRBJ2-5	CASVTGRETQYF	TGTGCCAGCGTTACAGGGAGAGAGACCCAGTACTTC
many	TRBV10-3	TRBD1	TRBJ1-2	CAISDSGGDYGYTF	TGTGCCATCAGTGATTCAGGGGGCGACTATGGCTACACCTTC
NA	TRBV20-1	TRBD1	TRBJ1-6	CSARRTGESGNSPLHF	TGCAGCGCTAGAAGAACAGGGGAGAGCGGGAATTCACCCCTCCACTTT
once	TRBV6-5	NA	TRBJ1-5	CASSDQGSDQPQHF	TGTGCCAGCAGTGATCAGGGATCGGATCAGCCCCAGCATTTT